These 23 T cell receptor beta chains originate from one sample sequenced in a study of prognosis after radiotherapy for stage I lung cancer. By two-round multiplex PCR, the TCR beta CDR3 was amplified from genomic DNA. First-round PCR employed TRBV- and TRBJ-specific primers for each gene. From the multiplex PCR reads, TCRdb called clonotypes with MiXCR, one entry per CDR3 protein. The sample holds around 30,000 distinct CDR3 sequences; under 40% are singletons and the top ten take 16%. Source: PBMCs, taken before or after stereotactic body radiation therapy (not recorded which). These receptors were taken from a donor over 45 with non-small cell lung cancer.

Comments on this clonotype: Compared with germline, one end of the junction differs, possibly owing to a read error. The genes are TRBV6-9 and TRBJ2-7; perhaps TRBD1 as D (6 bases). Per the germline V gene, CDR1 is MNHGY and CDR2 is SVAAGI. This CDR3 comprises 15 residues. The CDR3 sequence is CASSPRTEDTYEQYF. Written as DNA, the CDR3 is TGCGCCAGCAGCCCCAGGACAGAAGATACCTACGAGCAGTACTTC.

This clonotype was seen at least ten times. This sequence joins TRBV4-2 and TRBJ2-5, with D uncertain. V lost 0 bases to trimming and J lost 1 base, with 6 bases between them. This CDR3 region has 14 residues. Germline-derived CDR1 and CDR2 are LGHNA and YNFKEQ. In DNA, the CDR3 is TGTGCCAGCAGCCAAGAACGGGTCCAAGAGACCCAGTACTTC. The encoded protein is CASSQERVQETQYF.

This clonotype has just a few counts. The chain joins TRBV19 to TRBJ2-2; D remains unclear. Germline assignment: CDR1 LNHDA and CDR2 SQIVND (reference sequence). The ends were cut back, 3 bases at V and 12 bases at J, with 23 bases in the middle. CDR3 size: 16 residues. The CDR3 protein is CASSIFGSWNTRKLFF. CDR3 in DNA: TGTGCCAGTAGTATCTTCGGCAGTTGGAACACCAGGAAGCTGTTTTTT. Based on the CDR3 plus reference TRBV19 and TRBJ2-2, the full variable domain is DGGITQSPKYLFRKEGQNVTLSCEQNLNHDAMYWYRQDPGQGLRLIYYSQIVNDFQKGDIAEGYSVSREKKESFPLTVTSAQKNPTAFYLCASSIFGSWNTRKLFFGEGSRLTVL.

V gene TRBV29-1 combines with J gene TRBJ1-3; D not resolved. The CDR3 consists of 11 residues. Per germline, CDR1 SQVTM and CDR2 ANQGSEA. The V gene lost 4 bases and the J gene lost 8 bases, with 9 bases spanning the gap. The chain's CDR3 is CSVVLCDTIYF. CDR3 DNA sequence: TGCAGCGTTGTTCTCTGTGACACCATATATTTT.

This clonotype was detected many times. The chain uses TRBV6-1 and TRBJ2-2; TRBD2 aligns across 7 bases. The germline V gene has CDR1 MNHNS and CDR2 SASEGT. CDR3 length: 15 amino acids. V lost 6 bases to trimming and J lost 3 bases; unmatched junction nucleotides: 7. In DNA, the CDR3 is TGTGCCAGCAGAAAGGGAGGGATGGACACCGGGGAGCTGTTTTTT. It codes for CASRKGGMDTGELFF.

Comments on this clonotype: One end of the junction fails to match germline, which may point to a read error. The chain uses TRBV7-9 and TRBJ2-7, with 9 nucleotides matching TRBD1. Germline V CDR1 and CDR2: SEHNR, FQNEAQ (reference sequence). The CDR3 runs to 16 residues. In DNA, the CDR3 is TGTGCCAACAGCTTATCCCCACAGGGGGCAACAGGAGAGCAGTACTTC. Translating gives CANSLSPQGATGEQYF. Looking up the rest from reference TRBV7-9 and TRBJ2-7 gives the full variable domain: DTGVSQNPRHKITKRGQNVTFRCDPISEHNRLYWYRQTLGQGPEFLTYFQNEAQLEKSRLLSDRFSAERPKGSFSTLEIQRTEQGDSAMYLCANSLSPQGATGEQYFGPGTRLTVT.

The V gene is TRBV6-5, the J gene TRBJ2-7; D gene unclear. CDR1 is MNHEY, CDR2 SVGAGI, per germline. This CDR3 is 14 amino acids long. V dropped 4 bases and J dropped 13 bases, with 23 bases sitting between them. CDR3 amino acids: CASSSLRILKEYYF. CDR3 in DNA: TGTGCCAGCAGTTCGCTTCGGATCCTAAAAGAGTATTACTTC.

This clonotype was recorded at least ten times. The V gene is TRBV5-1, the J gene TRBJ2-7, with 9 bases matching TRBD2. V lost 2 bases, J lost 0 bases, and 6 bases stayed unmatched. This CDR3 spans 16 amino acids. Germline CDR1 and CDR2: SGHRS and YFSETQ. The CDR3 nucleotides are TGCGCCAGCAGCTTAAGGGCGGGAGGGAGCTCCTACGAGCAGTACTTC. This gives the protein CASSLRAGGSSYEQYF.

This clonotype was seen at least ten times. The chain joins TRBV6-1 to TRBJ1-5, with a possible D match to TRBD1 (6 bases). The germline CDR1 and CDR2 sequences are MNHNS and SASEGT. CDR3 length: 14 residues. Trimming stripped 4 bases from V and 3 bases from J, with 10 bases between. This CDR3 reads CASSAGASNQPQHF. DNA of the CDR3: TGTGCCAGCAGTGCAGGGGCGTCCAATCAGCCCCAGCATTTT.

Remarks on this clonotype: A much larger clone differs from this one at a single base, so this may be a read error. This sequence joins TRBV11-2 and TRBJ2-7; a weak D match, TRBD1 (6 bases). V was shortened by 4 bases and J by 6 bases, with 10 bases between the two germline ends. Germline CDR1 SGHAT, CDR2 FQNNGV. This CDR3 is 12 amino acids long. Here the CDR3 reads CASSSTGLEQYF. DNA for the CDR3: TGTGCCAGCAGCTCTACAGGGCTCGAGCAGTACTTC.

A note on this clonotype: An end of the junction does not agree with germline; a read error may underlie this. This rearrangement joins TRBV5-1 to TRBJ1-5; TRBD1 matches at 8 bases. The CDR3 is 17 amino acids. Germline CDR1 SGHRS, CDR2 YFSETQ. CDR3 in amino acids: CASSFVPPGQGDQPQHF. CDR3 DNA sequence: TGCGCTAGCAGCTTTGTCCCTCCAGGACAGGGCGATCAGCCCCAGCATTTT. Full variable domain (rest looked up from reference TRBV5-1 and TRBJ1-5): KAGVTQTPRYLIKTRGQQVTLSCSPISGHRSVSWYQQTPGQGLQFLFEYFSETQRNKGNFPGRFSGRQFSNSRSEMNVSTLELGDSALYLCASSFVPPGQGDQPQHFGDGTRLSIL.

This clonotype appeared a few times. The CDR3 DNA sequence: TGTGCCAGCAGTTACGGGGAAGAGACCCAGTACTTC. Its protein is CASSYGEETQYF. The J gene is TRBJ2-5, the V gene TRBV2; D is perhaps TRBD2 (5 bases). Germline assignment: CDR1 SNHLY and CDR2 FYNNEI. The germline V and J ends were trimmed by 5 bases and 3 bases, with 7 bases remaining between them. The CDR3 runs 12 residues.

This clonotype was seen more than once but under ten times. A read error may explain this, as a much larger clone is one base away. The rearrangement uses TRBV7-9 and TRBJ1-1; D remains unclear. This CDR3 has 13 residues. Germline CDR1 and CDR2: SEHNR and FQNEAQ (reference sequence). CDR3 in DNA: TGTGCCAGCAGCTTATCAGTGAACACTGAAACTTTCTTT. This gives the protein CASSLSVNTETFF.

This clonotype was counted ten times or more. V usage is TRBV11-3 and J usage is TRBJ2-1; either TRBD1 or TRBD2 may supply D (5 bases each). CDR1 and CDR2 from the germline V gene are SGHNT and YENEEA. Deletions cut 1 base from V and 5 bases from J, with 12 bases between. The CDR3 covers 15 residues. The CDR3 is CASSLGLGRDNEQFF. Written as DNA, the CDR3 is TGTGCCAGCAGCTTAGGGTTGGGGCGGGACAATGAGCAGTTCTTC.

This clonotype was seen repeatedly, ten times or more. The chain has TRBV5-4 and TRBJ2-7; 7 positions agree with TRBD2. Trimming removed 4 bases from V and 3 bases from J; junction bases left unmatched: 10. This CDR3 comprises 15 residues. Germline V gene sequence: CDR1 SGHNT, CDR2 YYREEE (reference sequence). The CDR3 bases are TGTGCCAGCAGCGGGGGGGTTGGGACGGGCTACGAGCAGTACTTC. Its protein is CASSGGVGTGYEQYF.

This clonotype was seen at least ten times. This chain links TRBV18 with TRBJ2-1, with TRBD2 matching 8 bases. Germline CDR1 KGHSH, CDR2 LQKENI. With V trimmed by 3 bases and J by 8 bases, 9 bases remained unmatched. The CDR3 length is 15 residues. The CDR3 bases are TGTGCCAGCTCACCTTCTAGCGGGCTCGTGGATGAGCAGTTCTTC. Protein: CASSPSSGLVDEQFF.

This clonotype was seen many times. The chain has TRBV5-5 and TRBJ1-4, with TRBD1 matching over 7 bases. CDR1 SGHKS and CDR2 YYEKEE come from the germline V gene (reference sequence). Losses at the gene ends were 3 bases for V and 11 bases for J; bases not matched to a gene: 13. The CDR3 sequence is 15 residues long. For the CDR3, the DNA is TGTGCCAGCAGCTGGACCCCGGGACAGACTCAGAAACTGTTTTTT. This sequence encodes CASSWTPGQTQKLFF. Filled out from reference TRBV5-5 and TRBJ1-4, the complete variable domain reads DAGVTQSPTHLIKTRGQQVTLRCSPISGHKSVSWYQQVLGQGPQFIFQYYEKEERGRGNFPDRFSARQFPNYSSELNVNALLLGDSALYLCASSWTPGQTQKLFFGSGTQLSVL.

In this sample, this clonotype turned up many times. The V and J genes are TRBV5-1 and TRBJ1-1; 7 nucleotides align to TRBD1. V lost 0 bases to trimming and J lost 6 bases; unmatched junction nucleotides: 8. CDR1 is SGHRS, CDR2 YFSETQ, per germline. CDR3 length: 15 amino acids. CDR3 region: CASSLDPGGVSEAFF. The CDR3 coding sequence is TGCGCCAGCAGCTTGGATCCAGGGGGAGTATCTGAAGCTTTCTTT.

This clonotype was found a few times. The chain is built from TRBV27 and TRBJ2-7, with a tentative D call TRBD2 (5 bases). Germline CDR1 MNHEY, CDR2 SMNVEV (reference sequence). V lost 6 bases and J lost 3, with 15 bases in between. The CDR3 is 14 amino acids. The CDR3 DNA sequence: TGTGCCAGCAGCGAGCGGAGAGTTGGCTACGAGCAGTACTTC. Amino acids: CASSERRVGYEQYF.

Judged by abundance, this clonotype is medium-sized. This sequence joins TRBV27 and TRBJ2-7; D call uncertain. This CDR3 is 11 amino acids long. The V gene lost 2 bases and the J gene lost 7 bases, with 6 bases spanning the gap. Germline V lookup: CDR1 MNHEY, CDR2 SMNVEV (reference sequence). The DNA of the CDR3 is TGTGCCAGCAGTTTACTCGGAGAGCAGTACTTC. The encoded protein is CASSLLGEQYF.

V gene TRBV20-1 combines with J gene TRBJ2-3, with D tentatively TRBD1 or TRBD2 (5 bases each). This CDR3 has 14 amino acids. Trimming left V 5 bases short and J 4 bases short, with 16 bases between. CDR1 and CDR2 from the germline V gene are DFQATT and SNEGSKA (reference sequence). CDR3 sequence: CSARSGGEADTQYF. The CDR3 coding sequence is TGCAGTGCTCGTTCTGGGGGAGAAGCAGATACGCAGTATTTT.

In its sample, this clonotype was seen many times. This sequence joins TRBV11-3 and TRBJ2-1; TRBD2 might be the D (5 bases). The length of the CDR3 is 14 residues. Germline V gene data show CDR1 as SGHNT and CDR2 as YENEEA. Trimming stripped 0 bases from V and 8 bases from J, with 11 bases between. The CDR3 loop reads CASSLDGNVDEQFF. CDR3 in DNA: TGTGCCAGCAGCTTAGACGGGAACGTGGATGAGCAGTTCTTC.

This clonotype was counted at least ten times. The chain couples TRBV20-1 to TRBJ1-3, with D hard to call. V lost 6 bases and J 4 bases, leaving 7 bases between the germline ends. The V gene's germline CDR1 is DFQATT and CDR2 SNEGSKA (reference sequence). The CDR3 consists of 11 residues. The CDR3 is CSAGGGNTIYF. In nucleotides, the CDR3 is TGCAGTGCCGGTGGGGGAAACACCATATATTTT.